Below, 19 T cell receptor beta chains from the same sample are listed, as sequenced in a study of T-cell reconstitution after alpha-beta-depleted transplantation in children. Molecular barcoding with unique molecular identifiers was used for the TCRbeta library. Using its own MiXCR run on the PCR reads, TCRdb lists one record per CDR3 protein. The sample holds more than 200,000 distinct CDR3 sequences, around 25% seen once. Sequences were derived from PBMCs, mostly from graft donor cells, sampled 360 days after TCRalphabeta/CD19-depleted stem cell transplant. The receptor set was obtained from a female patient aged 2 to 10 who had a stem cell transplant for congenital amegakaryocytic thrombocytopenia, so the T cells may come from the graft donor.

This clonotype was counted a few times. The chain uses TRBV7-8 and TRBJ2-1, with D possibly being TRBD1 (6 bases). V was clipped by 0 bases and J by 7 bases, with 16 bases between them. CDR1 and CDR2 (germline): SGHVS, FQNEAQ. The CDR3 extends over 16 amino acids. CDR3 sequence reads: CASSLAVATGLNEQFF. For the CDR3, the DNA is TGTGCCAGCAGCTTAGCGGTCGCGACAGGTCTGAATGAGCAGTTCTTC.

This clonotype was counted many times. The chain employs TRBV12-3 or TRBV12-4 and TRBJ2-3, with D possibly TRBD2 on 6 matching bases. V was cut by 6 bases and J by 4 bases, with 8 bases left in between. This CDR3 contains 12 residues. CDR3 coding DNA: TGTGCCAGCAGCTGGGACTCAGATACGCAGTATTTT. Translation gives CASSWDSDTQYF.

This clonotype was detected only once. The CDR3 DNA follows: TGTGCCAGCATGTCGGGAGCGGTCGGGGAGCTGTTTTTT. This gives the protein CASMSGAVGELFF. The rearrangement uses TRBV7-9 and TRBJ2-2, with D possibly TRBD2 on 6 matching bases. Germline CDR1 SEHNR, CDR2 FQNEAQ (reference sequence). The CDR3 has 13 amino acids. Between the trimmed V and J ends, which lost 7 bases and 7 bases, there was a span of 13 bases.

This clonotype was seen more than once but under ten times. The CDR3 spells CASSIGLYHPTEAFF. The CDR3 coding sequence is TGTGCCAGCAGTATTGGGCTCTACCATCCCACTGAAGCTTTCTTT. This chain joins TRBV6-5 and TRBJ1-1; no firm D call. The CDR3 is 15 residues long. The ends were cut back, 5 bases at V and 4 bases at J, with 17 bases in the middle. CDR1 and CDR2 from the germline V gene are MNHEY and SVGAGI.

This clonotype was seen more than once but under ten times. The chain employs TRBV10-3 and TRBJ1-6, with TRBD1 identical over 7 bases. With V trimmed by 4 bases and J by 8 bases, 5 bases remained unmatched. Germline-derived CDR1 and CDR2 are ENHRY and SYGVKD. CDR3 length equals 14 residues. The CDR3 DNA is TGTGCCATCAGTGTAGGCAGGGGGGATTCACCCCTCCACTTT. Amino acids: CAISVGRGDSPLHF.

This clonotype was counted a few times. The chain employs TRBV10-3 and TRBJ1-1; 9 nucleotides line up with TRBD1. Germline V gene data show CDR1 as ENHRY and CDR2 as SYGVKD. This CDR3 spans 14 amino acids. Unmatched junction bases numbered 6, after V lost 6 bases and J lost 4 bases. CDR3 bases: TGTGCCATCAGGGCGGACAGGGGTGTCACTGAAGCTTTCTTT. Its translation is CAIRADRGVTEAFF.

The chain uses TRBV12-3 or TRBV12-4 and TRBJ2-4; D not resolved. CDR3 length equals 19 residues. Trimming shortened V by 6 bases and J by 1 base, and 25 bases separated the two germline ends. The CDR3 region is CASRGIWNLRKGAKNIQYF. The CDR3 nucleotides are TGTGCCAGCAGGGGTATTTGGAATTTACGGAAGGGTGCCAAAAACATTCAGTACTTC.

The gene calls are TRBV7-2 and TRBJ2-7; D might be TRBD1 (6 bases). The CDR3 extends over 14 amino acids. Germline-derived CDR1 and CDR2 are SGHTA and FQGNSA. The V end was cut by 5 bases, the J end by 6 bases, with 17 bases between. The DNA of the CDR3 is TGTGCCAGCAGCCCATTCCTACAGGGATTCGAGCAGTACTTC. Protein product: CASSPFLQGFEQYF.

This clonotype was counted ten times or more. Germline is not matched at one junction end, which may reflect a read error. The CDR3 protein is CASSPKGRVLFF. CDR3 sequence (DNA): TGTGCCAGCAGCCCCAAGGGCCGGGTCCTTTTTTTC. The chain combines TRBV4-2 with TRBJ1-2, with unresolved D. Germline CDR1 and CDR2: LGHNA and YNFKEQ. The CDR3 runs to 12 residues.

The chain has TRBV7-3 and TRBJ1-5; D unresolved. CDR3 size: 18 residues. The ends were cut back, 2 bases at V and 0 bases at J, with 17 bases in the middle. CDR1 and CDR2 (germline): SGHTA, FQGTGA. CDR3 sequence (DNA): TGTGCCAGCAGCTTAGACGGCCCGTTCTCTTATAGCAATCAGCCCCAGCATTTT. Protein sequence: CASSLDGPFSYSNQPQHF.

The J gene is TRBJ2-3, the V gene TRBV5-3, with 7 bases that match TRBD2. TRBV5-3 is annotated as an ORF whose role is uncertain. The CDR3 is 17 residues long. J was trimmed by 5 bases and V by 3 bases; bases with no gene match: 15. The CDR3 is CARSSTQAGPAGDTQYF. The CDR3, as DNA: TGTGCCAGAAGCTCAACTCAAGCGGGACCCGCGGGAGATACGCAGTATTTT.

V and J are TRBV28 and TRBJ1-2, with 8 bases identical to TRBD1. V lost 10 bases and J lost 3; bases outside the gene matches: 10. This CDR3 has 14 residues. CDR1 and CDR2 (germline): MDHEN, SYDVKM. The CDR3 spells CAISPTGAYYGYTF. CDR3 DNA sequence: TGTGCCATCTCCCCGACAGGGGCTTACTATGGCTACACCTTC.

The V gene is TRBV24-1, the J gene TRBJ1-2; TRBD1 might be the D (5 bases). V lost 5 bases and J 4 bases, leaving 10 bases between the germline ends. The CDR3 runs 13 residues. Germline CDR1 reads KGHDR; CDR2 reads SFDVKD. The CDR3 sequence: CATSGGHLYGYTF. The CDR3 DNA is TGTGCCACCAGTGGCGGACATCTCTATGGCTACACCTTC.

This chain connects TRBV6-5 to TRBJ1-1; tentatively, D is TRBD1 (5 bases). This CDR3 region has 13 residues. Per germline, CDR1 MNHEY and CDR2 SVGAGI. The V end lost 2 bases, the J end lost 9 bases, and 13 bases lay between the germline ends. The CDR3 DNA reads as TGTGCCAGCAGTTACGGGCAGGGTGGCAAAGCTTTCTTT. Protein product: CASSYGQGGKAFF.

This clonotype was seen only once. The rearrangement joins TRBV5-1 to TRBJ1-1; possible D gene TRBD1, 5 bases. With 4 bases removed from V and 5 bases from J, the gap between germline ends came to 21 bases. The CDR3 contains 16 residues. The V gene's germline CDR1 is SGHRS and CDR2 YFSETQ. Here the CDR3 DNA reads TGCGCCAGCAGCCATGCGACCGGGGAGGGGTGGACTGAAGCTTTCTTT. This gives the protein CASSHATGEGWTEAFF.

The J gene is TRBJ2-1, the V gene TRBV7-6; the match to TRBD2 covers 9 bases. The CDR3 length is 15 residues. Unmatched junction bases numbered 6, after V lost 1 base and J lost 8 bases. Germline V lookup: CDR1 SGHVS, CDR2 FNYEAQ. The CDR3 region is CASSLGREGRDEQFF. CDR3 nucleotides: TGTGCCAGCAGCTTAGGGCGGGAGGGTAGAGATGAGCAGTTCTTC.

The chain has TRBV14 and TRBJ2-7, with D tentatively TRBD1 (5 bases). Trimming cost V 1 base and J 2 bases, with 12 bases left between them. The CDR3 has 15 amino acids. The germline gives CDR1 SGHDN, CDR2 FVKESK. CDR3 sequence reads: CASSQVRTPTYEQYF. CDR3 bases: TGTGCCAGCAGCCAAGTGCGGACACCAACCTACGAGCAGTACTTC.

The rearrangement joins TRBV6-1 to TRBJ1-5; the D is unclear. V was trimmed by 8 bases and J by 4 bases, leaving 12 bases between them. CDR3 length equals 13 residues. CDR1 MNHNS and CDR2 SASEGT come from the germline V gene. In DNA, the CDR3 is TGTGCCAGCGGACGGAACACAAATCAGCCCCAGCATTTT. This sequence encodes CASGRNTNQPQHF.

This clonotype was picked up many times. This chain links TRBV29-1 with TRBJ2-3, with TRBD1 identical over 10 bases. Per the germline V gene, CDR1 is SQVTM and CDR2 is ANQGSEA. The J segment lost 5 bases and the V segment lost 7 bases, leaving 3 bases of the junction unmatched. This CDR3 has 12 residues. The CDR3 is CSGGQGGDTQYF. CDR3 nucleotide sequence: TGCAGCGGTGGACAGGGGGGAGATACGCAGTATTTT.